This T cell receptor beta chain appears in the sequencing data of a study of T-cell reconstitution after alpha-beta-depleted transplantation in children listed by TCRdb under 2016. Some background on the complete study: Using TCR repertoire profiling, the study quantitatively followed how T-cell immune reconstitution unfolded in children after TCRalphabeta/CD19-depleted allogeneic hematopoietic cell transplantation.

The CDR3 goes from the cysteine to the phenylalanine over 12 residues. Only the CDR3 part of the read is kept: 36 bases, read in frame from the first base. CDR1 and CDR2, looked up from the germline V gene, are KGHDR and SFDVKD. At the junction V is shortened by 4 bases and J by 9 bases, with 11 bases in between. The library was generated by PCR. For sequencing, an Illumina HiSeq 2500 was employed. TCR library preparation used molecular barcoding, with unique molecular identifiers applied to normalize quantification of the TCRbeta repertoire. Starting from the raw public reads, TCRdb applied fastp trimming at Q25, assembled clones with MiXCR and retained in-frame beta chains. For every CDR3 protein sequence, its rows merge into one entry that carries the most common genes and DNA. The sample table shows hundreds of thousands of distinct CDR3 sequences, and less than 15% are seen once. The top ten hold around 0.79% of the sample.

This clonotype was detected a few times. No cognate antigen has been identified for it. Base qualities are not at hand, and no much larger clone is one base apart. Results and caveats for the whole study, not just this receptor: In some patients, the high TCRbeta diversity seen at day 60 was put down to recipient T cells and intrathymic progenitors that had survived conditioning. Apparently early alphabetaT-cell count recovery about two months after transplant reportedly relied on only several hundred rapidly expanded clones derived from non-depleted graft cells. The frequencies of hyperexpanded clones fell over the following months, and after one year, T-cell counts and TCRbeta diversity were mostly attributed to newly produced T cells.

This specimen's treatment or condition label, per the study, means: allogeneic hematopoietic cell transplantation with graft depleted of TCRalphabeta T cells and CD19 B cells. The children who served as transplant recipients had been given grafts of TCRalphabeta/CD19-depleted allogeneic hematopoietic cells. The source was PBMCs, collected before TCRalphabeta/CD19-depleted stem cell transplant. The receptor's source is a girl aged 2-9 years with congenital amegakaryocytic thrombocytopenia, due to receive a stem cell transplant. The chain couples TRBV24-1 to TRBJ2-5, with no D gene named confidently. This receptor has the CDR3 CATSDPNSAQYF. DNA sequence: TGTGCCACCAGTGACCCTAACTCCGCCCAGTACTTC.